This T cell receptor (beta chain) was sequenced for a study of spatial heterogeneity in lung cancer. Only a few counts were recorded for this clonotype. Antigen specificity is unknown. Using its own MiXCR run on the 5' RACE reads, TCRdb lists one record per CDR3 protein. The table lists about 82,000 distinct CDR3 sequences, roughly 12% of them singletons. The study's findings and limits: Blood carried ubiquitous expanded tumor TCRs more at resection than follow-up.

V was trimmed by 2 bases and J by 7 bases, leaving 17 bases between them. Germline values: CDR1 SGHTA, CDR2 FQGNSA. The CDR3 is 15 residues long. Time point defined: sample taken at primary tumor resection. From tumor, nontumor lung or frozen PBMC, whole RNA was taken unsorted for sequencing. The donor population consisted of over 55 patients with untreated, early-stage non-small cell lung cancer. The chain has TRBV7-2 and TRBJ1-2, with D perhaps matching TRBD1 (6 bases). The clonotype originates from a male donor with early-stage non-small cell lung cancer. Sequenced here: PBMCs, sampled at surgery. The CDR3 coding sequence is TGTGCCAGCAGCTTAAGGGGGGGCCTAGAGGGTGGCTACACCTTC. Translated, it gives CASSLRGGLEGGYTF.